This T cell receptor (beta chain) is from a study of T cell responses to AZD1222 COVID-19 vaccine. Study details: Whether given at about 4 or about 12 weeks, second doses were pooled. General study findings and limits: Spike-specific TCR breadth and depth rose after two AZD1222 doses. Nearly half of the spike-specific TCRs reportedly recognize variant regions that carry no mutations.

The table came from immunoSEQ multiplex PCR; TCRdb's copy has only in-frame clones and leaves some out. The profile shows some 120,000 clones, about 86% of them singletons. This clone was recorded a few times. The antigen is not known. V lost 1 base, J lost 8 bases, and 17 bases lay in between. The germline V gene has CDR1 KGHSH and CDR2 LQKENI. The CDR3 extends over 15 amino acids. This receptor was taken from an adult in good health. The chain uses TRBV18 and TRBJ1-2; D call uncertain. The input for sequencing was peripheral blood, taken on day 0 of AZD1222 vaccination. The CDR3 is CASSPRPDSSEGYTF. CDR3 DNA: TGTGCCAGCTCACCACGTCCGGACTCTTCGGAAGGCTACACCTTC.